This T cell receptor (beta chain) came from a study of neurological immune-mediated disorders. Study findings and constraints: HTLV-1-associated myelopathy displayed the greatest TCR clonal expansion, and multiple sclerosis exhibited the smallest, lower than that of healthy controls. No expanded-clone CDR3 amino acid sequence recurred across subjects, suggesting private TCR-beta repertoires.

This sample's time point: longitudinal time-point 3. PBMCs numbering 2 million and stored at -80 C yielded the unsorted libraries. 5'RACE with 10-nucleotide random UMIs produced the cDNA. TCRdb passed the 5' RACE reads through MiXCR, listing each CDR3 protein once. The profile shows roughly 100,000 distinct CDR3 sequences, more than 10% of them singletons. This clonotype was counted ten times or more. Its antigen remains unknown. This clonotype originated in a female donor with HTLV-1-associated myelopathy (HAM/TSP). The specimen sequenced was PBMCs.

The CDR3, as DNA: TGCGCCAGCAGCCCCGGGACAAGCAATGAGCAGTTCTTC. Translation gives CASSPGTSNEQFF. The V gene is TRBV5-1, the J gene TRBJ2-1; tentative D call: TRBD1 (6 bases). Looked up from germline, CDR1 is SGHRS and CDR2 is YFSETQ. V was trimmed by 4 bases and J by 6 bases, leaving 11 bases between them. CDR3 length: 13 amino acids.